One and the same sample provided the 21 T cell receptor beta chains below, sequenced in a study of control samples from healthy donors and cancer patients. Clones were sequenced by immunoSEQ multiplex PCR, and TCRdb holds only the in-frame ones, with some missing. The sample yields under 60,000 clones, around 95% seen once. The sample taken for sequencing was blood. Source of these receptors: a man aged 30-40 years in good health.

This rearrangement joins TRBV10-2 to TRBJ1-4; D is unresolved. The CDR3 is made up of 12 amino acids. Trimming removed 6 bases at V and 8 bases at J, with 10 bases between. Per the germline V gene, CDR1 is WSHSY and CDR2 is SAAADI. CDR3: CASRTLGEKLFF. The CDR3 DNA reads as TGCGCCAGCAGAACTTTGGGCGAAAAACTGTTTTTT.

The V gene is TRBV7-2, the J gene TRBJ1-2; D unclear. The CDR3 consists of 15 residues. Looked up from germline, CDR1 is SGHTA and CDR2 is FQGNSA. V lost 4 bases to trimming and J lost 4 bases, with 16 bases between them. CDR3 nucleotide sequence: TGTGCCAGCAGCTATTCATTGAGTCTAGGCTATGGCTACACCTTC. Residues: CASSYSLSLGYGYTF.

The chain joins TRBV7-2 to TRBJ2-4, with 12 bases lining up with TRBD2. Germline CDR1 reads SGHTA; CDR2 reads FQGNSA. The CDR3 contains 16 residues. V lost 8 bases to trimming and J lost 3 bases; unmatched junction nucleotides: 8. The CDR3 DNA follows: TGTGCCAGCTCCCGACTAGCGGGGGAAGTCAAAAACATTCAGTACTTC. This encodes CASSRLAGEVKNIQYF.

The chain joins TRBV19 to TRBJ2-3, with D tentatively TRBD1 (6 bases). This CDR3 is built from 14 residues. Trimming stripped 6 bases from V and 1 base from J, with 11 bases between. Germline V CDR1 and CDR2: LNHDA, SQIVND (reference sequence). In DNA, the CDR3 is TGTGCCAGTAGAACAGGGTACGGCACAGATACGCAGTATTTT. It yields the protein CASRTGYGTDTQYF.

The chain uses TRBV19 and TRBJ1-1; 9 bases line up with TRBD1. The trim removed 7 bases at V and 4 bases at J, leaving 13 bases unmatched. CDR3 length equals 16 residues. Germline V gives CDR1 LNHDA, CDR2 SQIVND (reference sequence). In DNA, the CDR3 is TGTGCCAGTACCCTTATACAGGGGGCCCTCTCCACTGAAGCTTTCTTT. Translated, it gives CASTLIQGALSTEAFF.

The J gene is TRBJ2-1, the V gene TRBV6-6; 7 bases align to TRBD1. V lost 6 bases and J lost 9; bases outside the gene matches: 11. The germline CDR1 and CDR2 sequences are MNHNY and SVGAGI (reference sequence). The CDR3 covers 14 residues. CDR3 loop: CASRQGDMLAEQFF. DNA of the CDR3: TGTGCCAGCAGGCAGGGGGATATGTTGGCTGAGCAGTTCTTC.

The chain has TRBV5-8 and TRBJ2-4, with 12 nucleotides matching TRBD2. The length of the CDR3 is 19 residues. J gave up 0 bases and V 4 bases, and 11 bases lay outside the gene matches. Germline V gene lookup returns CDR1 SGHTS and CDR2 YDEGEE. CDR3 in DNA: TGTGCCAGCAGCGTCGGACTAGCGGGAACCTATATAGCCAAAAACATTCAGTACTTC. It yields the protein CASSVGLAGTYIAKNIQYF.

The chain has TRBV6-2 or TRBV6-3 and TRBJ2-7; 7 nucleotides agree with TRBD1. CDR3 size: 15 residues. With V trimmed by 1 base and J by 3 bases, 6 bases remained unmatched. Germline values: CDR1 MNHEY, CDR2 SVGEGT. The CDR3 protein is CASSYFGGQIYEQYF. CDR3 nucleotide sequence: TGTGCCAGCAGTTACTTTGGGGGACAGATCTACGAGCAGTACTTC.

V usage is TRBV12-3 or TRBV12-4 and J usage is TRBJ2-7, with 7 bases lining up with TRBD1. V shed 6 bases and J 3 bases; nucleotides not matched to a gene: 5. CDR3 length: 13 residues. The CDR3, as DNA: TGTGCCAGCAGCACGGGACAGAGCTACGAGCAGTACTTC. Translation gives CASSTGQSYEQYF.

The chain has TRBV4-3 and TRBJ1-3, with TRBD1 as a possible D gene (5 bases). Germline V gives CDR1 LGHNA, CDR2 YSLEER. The CDR3 extends over 15 amino acids. V was trimmed by 6 bases and J by 0 bases, leaving 12 bases between them. As DNA, the CDR3 is TGCGCCAGCAGGGGGGACTCTAGCTCTGGAAACACCATATATTTT. The encoded protein is CASRGDSSSGNTIYF.

This clone is a singleton in its sample. This chain connects TRBV18 to TRBJ2-1; D may be TRBD2 (5 bases). Germline CDR1 KGHSH, CDR2 LQKENI. This CDR3 is built from 13 residues. V dropped 3 bases and J dropped 5 bases, with 8 bases sitting between them. The CDR3 protein is CASSPGGDNEQFF. Here the CDR3 DNA reads TGTGCCAGCTCACCTGGAGGAGACAATGAGCAGTTCTTC.

The chain carries TRBV19 and TRBJ1-6; D gene ambiguous. Germline-derived CDR1 and CDR2 are LNHDA and SQIVND (reference sequence). CDR3 length: 13 residues. The ends were cut back, 6 bases at V and 7 bases at J, with 10 bases in the middle. CDR3 in DNA: TGTGCCAGTAGGTTGAGGGAAAATTCACCCCTCCACTTT. Its translation: CASRLRENSPLHF.

V is TRBV9 and J is TRBJ2-3; maybe TRBD2 (6 bases). The CDR3 is 17 residues long. CDR1 is SGDLS and CDR2 is YYNGEE in the germline V gene. V was cut by 2 bases and J by 2 bases, with 18 bases left in between. CDR3 loop: CASSVRMGGGFTDTQYF. The CDR3 DNA follows: TGTGCCAGCAGCGTCAGAATGGGAGGAGGGTTCACAGATACGCAGTATTTT.

J is TRBJ2-3 and V is TRBV11-2; D could derive from TRBD1 or TRBD2 (5 bases each). Trimming took 5 bases from V and 0 from J, leaving 12 bases between them. The germline CDR1 and CDR2 sequences are SGHAT and FQNNGV. The CDR3 runs 15 residues. The CDR3 DNA sequence: TGTGCCAGCAGCCCACCCTGGGGGAGCACAGATACGCAGTATTTT. As protein: CASSPPWGSTDTQYF.

The chain couples TRBV12-3 or TRBV12-4 to TRBJ2-1; D possibly corresponds to TRBD2 (6 bases). V was clipped by 5 bases and J by 10 bases, with 9 bases between them. CDR3 length equals 11 residues. CDR3 protein: CASSIGGEQFF. The CDR3 DNA reads TGTGCCAGCAGTATAGGAGGGGAGCAGTTCTTC.

This chain links TRBV2 with TRBJ2-3; 9 bases fit TRBD2. This CDR3 comprises 16 residues. Germline V gives CDR1 SNHLY, CDR2 FYNNEI. Trimming took 1 base from V and 3 from J; bases not matched to a gene: 5. CDR3 amino acids: CASSEVGSGRTDTQYF. CDR3 DNA: TGTGCCAGCAGTGAAGTTGGTAGCGGGAGAACAGATACGCAGTATTTT.

This rearrangement joins TRBV6-4 to TRBJ1-5; D is perhaps TRBD1 (6 bases). The CDR3 is 15 amino acids. V was pared by 6 bases and J by 4 bases, with 16 bases between. The germline CDR1 and CDR2 sequences are MRHNA and SNTAGT. The CDR3 DNA reads TGTGCCAGCAGCGTACACGGACAGACTAATCAGCCCCAGCATTTT. Its protein product is CASSVHGQTNQPQHF.

CDR3 coding DNA: TGTGCCAGCAGCTTTGAACAGTCGAACACTGAAGCTTTCTTT. It yields the protein CASSFEQSNTEAFF. The chain uses TRBV7-9 and TRBJ1-1; no clear D. Germline V gene lookup returns CDR1 SEHNR and CDR2 FQNEAQ (reference sequence). The CDR3 runs 14 residues. Trimming removed 3 bases from V and 1 base from J, with 9 bases in between.

This clone came up a few times. V is TRBV24-1 and J is TRBJ1-2; D perhaps matches TRBD1 (5 bases). This CDR3 is 13 amino acids long. Trimming removed 3 bases at V and 6 bases at J, with 10 bases between. The germline V gene encodes CDR1 KGHDR and CDR2 SFDVKD. DNA of the CDR3: TGTGCCACCAGTGATACGGGGCAGCATGGCTACACCTTC. The encoded protein is CATSDTGQHGYTF.

The J gene is TRBJ2-3, the V gene TRBV6-2 or TRBV6-3; 10 nucleotides match TRBD1. CDR1 and CDR2 from the germline V gene are MNHEY and SVGEGT. V shed 4 bases and J 0 bases; nucleotides not matched to a gene: 4. This CDR3 has 16 residues. The CDR3 coding sequence is TGTGCCAGCAGTTCCACGGGACAGGGGAGCACAGATACGCAGTATTTT. Translating it yields CASSSTGQGSTDTQYF.

This rearrangement joins TRBV19 to TRBJ2-4, with 8 positions matching TRBD2. J lost 4 bases, V lost 3 bases, and 5 bases had no gene match. This CDR3 spans 15 amino acids. Looked up from germline, CDR1 is LNHDA and CDR2 is SQIVND (reference sequence). The DNA of the CDR3 is TGTGCCAGTAGTATGGATAGCGGGGCAAAAAACATTCAGTACTTC. This translates into CASSMDSGAKNIQYF.